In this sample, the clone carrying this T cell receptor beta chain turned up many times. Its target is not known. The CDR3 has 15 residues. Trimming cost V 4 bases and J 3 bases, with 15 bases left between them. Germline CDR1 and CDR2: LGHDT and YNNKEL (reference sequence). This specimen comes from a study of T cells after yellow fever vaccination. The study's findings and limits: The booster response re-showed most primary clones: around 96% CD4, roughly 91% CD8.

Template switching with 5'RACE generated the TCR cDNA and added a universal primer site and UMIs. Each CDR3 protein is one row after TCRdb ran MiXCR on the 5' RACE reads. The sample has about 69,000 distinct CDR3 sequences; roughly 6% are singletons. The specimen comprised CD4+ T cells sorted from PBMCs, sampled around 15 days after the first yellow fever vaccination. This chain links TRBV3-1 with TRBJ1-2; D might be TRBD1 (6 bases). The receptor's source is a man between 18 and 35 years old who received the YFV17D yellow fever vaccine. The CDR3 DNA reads TGTGCCAGCAGCCCATGGACAGCCTACGACTATGGCTACACCTTC. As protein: CASSPWTAYDYGYTF.